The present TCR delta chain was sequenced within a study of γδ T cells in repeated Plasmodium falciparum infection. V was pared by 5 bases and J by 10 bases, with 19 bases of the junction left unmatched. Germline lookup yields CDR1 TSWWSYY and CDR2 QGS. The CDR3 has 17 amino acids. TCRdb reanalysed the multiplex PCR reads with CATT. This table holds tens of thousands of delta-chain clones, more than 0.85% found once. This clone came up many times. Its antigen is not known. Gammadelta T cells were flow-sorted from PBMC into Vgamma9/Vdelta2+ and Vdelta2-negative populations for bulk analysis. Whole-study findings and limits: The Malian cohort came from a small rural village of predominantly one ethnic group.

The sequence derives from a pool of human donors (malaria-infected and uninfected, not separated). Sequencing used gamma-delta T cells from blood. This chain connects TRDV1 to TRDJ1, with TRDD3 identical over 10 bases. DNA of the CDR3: TGTGCTCTTGGGCAGTGTAGTAAGGGAGCCGGGGGATACGGACTCATCTTT. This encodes CALGQCSKGAGGYGLIF.